This TCR beta chain originates from a study of OX40 agonist ivuxolimab in advanced cancers. No patient had autoimmune disease or received systemic immunosuppression. Germline CDR1 SGHNT, CDR2 YENEEA. The CDR3 is made up of 14 amino acids. Trimming shortened V by 5 bases and J by 3 bases, and 13 bases separated the two germline ends. Libraries were prepared by immunoSEQ multiplex PCR; TCRdb keeps only in-frame clonotypes and omits some of them. The sample shows approximately 14,000 clones, roughly 80% of them seen only once. Sequencing was performed on CD4+ or CD8+ T cells sorted from blood, taken in a trial of the OX40 agonist ivuxolimab. This TCR was sampled from an adult with an advanced solid tumor such as melanoma, head and neck, liver or kidney cancer. The chain joins TRBV11-3 to TRBJ2-5; no definite D call. CDR3 DNA sequence: TGTGCCAGCAGCGAACCTGGGCACGAAGAGACCCAGTACTTC. Encoded protein: CASSEPGHEETQYF.